This T cell receptor (beta chain) is drawn from a study of cytomegalovirus exposure and HLA in healthy donors. Study-wide findings and caveats: Previous analysis showed most TCR beta V segments were productive about 87% or about 30% of the time.

With 60 Vbeta and 13 Jbeta primers, the PCR was carried out. Profiling relied on immunoSEQ multiplex PCR, and the TCRdb table lists in-frame clones only, not all of them. Altogether just under 95,000 clones are present, 84% being singletons, with the ten largest covering approximately 5.6%. To note about this clone: What it binds is not known.

The CDR3 covers 13 residues. The germline V gene has CDR1 MNHEY and CDR2 SVGAGI. V was trimmed by 9 bases and J by 6 bases, leaving 15 bases between them. The sequencing input was PBMCs. The genes are TRBV6-5 and TRBJ2-1, with a possible D match to TRBD2 (6 bases). This TCR was recovered from a woman between 18 and 29 years old in good health and CMV-seropositive. The CDR3 coding sequence is TGTGCCAGGAGGGCTAGCGAGGGCAATGAGCAGTTCTTC. This sequence encodes CARRASEGNEQFF.